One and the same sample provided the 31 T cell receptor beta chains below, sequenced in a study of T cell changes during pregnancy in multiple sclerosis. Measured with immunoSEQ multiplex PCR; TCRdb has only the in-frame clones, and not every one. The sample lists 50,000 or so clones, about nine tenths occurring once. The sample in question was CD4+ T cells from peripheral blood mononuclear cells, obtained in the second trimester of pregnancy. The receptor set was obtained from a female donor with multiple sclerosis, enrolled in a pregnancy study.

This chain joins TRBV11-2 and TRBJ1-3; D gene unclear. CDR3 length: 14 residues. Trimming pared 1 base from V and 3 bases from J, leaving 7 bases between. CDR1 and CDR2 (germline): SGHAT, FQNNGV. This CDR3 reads CASSLASFGNTIYF. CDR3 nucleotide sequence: TGTGCCAGCAGCTTAGCGAGCTTTGGAAACACCATATATTTT. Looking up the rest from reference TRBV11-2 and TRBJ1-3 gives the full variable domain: EAGVAQSPRYKIIEKRQSVAFWCNPISGHATLYWYQQILGQGPKLLIQFQNNGVVDDSQLPKDRFSAERLKGVDSTLKIQPAKLEDSAVYLCASSLASFGNTIYFGEGSWLTVV.

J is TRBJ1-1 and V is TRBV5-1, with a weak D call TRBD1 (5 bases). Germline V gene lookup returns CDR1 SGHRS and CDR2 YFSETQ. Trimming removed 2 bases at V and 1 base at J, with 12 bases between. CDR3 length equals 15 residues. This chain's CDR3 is CASSFQGTRNTEAFF. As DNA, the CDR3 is TGCGCCAGCAGCTTCCAGGGAACGCGGAACACTGAAGCTTTCTTT.

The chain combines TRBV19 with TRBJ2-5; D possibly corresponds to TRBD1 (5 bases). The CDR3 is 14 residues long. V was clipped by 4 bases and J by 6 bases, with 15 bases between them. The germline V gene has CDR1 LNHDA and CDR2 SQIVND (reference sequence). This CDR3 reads CASSKTAGLQTQYF. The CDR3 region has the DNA TGTGCCAGTAGTAAGACGGCAGGGTTACAGACCCAGTACTTC.

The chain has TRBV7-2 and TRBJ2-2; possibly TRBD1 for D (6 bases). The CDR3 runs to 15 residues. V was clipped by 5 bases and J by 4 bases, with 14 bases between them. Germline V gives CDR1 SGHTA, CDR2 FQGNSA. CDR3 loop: CASSAAGRGTGELFF. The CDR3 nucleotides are TGTGCCAGCAGCGCCGCCGGCAGGGGCACCGGGGAGCTGTTTTTT.

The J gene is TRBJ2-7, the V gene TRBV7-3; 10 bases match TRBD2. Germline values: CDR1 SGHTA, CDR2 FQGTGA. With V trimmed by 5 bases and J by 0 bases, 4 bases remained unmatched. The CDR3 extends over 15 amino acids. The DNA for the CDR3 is TGTGCCAGCAGCAATAGCGGGGGGTTCTCCTACGAGCAGTACTTC. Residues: CASSNSGGFSYEQYF.

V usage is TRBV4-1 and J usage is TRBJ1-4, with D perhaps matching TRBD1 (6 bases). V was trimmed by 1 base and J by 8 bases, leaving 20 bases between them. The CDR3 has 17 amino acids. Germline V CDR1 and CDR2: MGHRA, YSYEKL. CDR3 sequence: CASSQGVDRQGGEKLFF. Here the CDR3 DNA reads TGCGCCAGCAGCCAAGGGGTTGACAGGCAGGGCGGAGAAAAACTGTTTTTT.

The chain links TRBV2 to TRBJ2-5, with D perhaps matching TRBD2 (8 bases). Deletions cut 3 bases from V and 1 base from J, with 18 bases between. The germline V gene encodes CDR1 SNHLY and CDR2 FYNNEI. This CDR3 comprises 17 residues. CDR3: CASSEGGQAGGQETQYF. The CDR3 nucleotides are TGTGCCAGCAGTGAGGGCGGACAGGCGGGGGGCCAAGAGACCCAGTACTTC. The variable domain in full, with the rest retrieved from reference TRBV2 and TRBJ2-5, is EPEVTQTPSHQVTQMGQEVILRCVPISNHLYFYWYRQILGQKVEFLVSFYNNEISEKSEIFDDQFSVERPDGSNFTLKIRSTKLEDSAMYFCASSEGGQAGGQETQYFGPGTRLLVL.

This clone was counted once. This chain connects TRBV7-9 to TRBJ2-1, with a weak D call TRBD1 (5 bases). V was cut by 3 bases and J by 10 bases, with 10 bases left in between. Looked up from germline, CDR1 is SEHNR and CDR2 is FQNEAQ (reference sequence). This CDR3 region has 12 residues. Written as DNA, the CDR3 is TGTGCCAGCAGCTTTCAGGGAAGCGAGCAGTTCTTC. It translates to CASSFQGSEQFF. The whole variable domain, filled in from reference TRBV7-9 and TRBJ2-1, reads DTGVSQNPRHKITKRGQNVTFRCDPISEHNRLYWYRQTLGQGPEFLTYFQNEAQLEKSRLLSDRFSAERPKGSFSTLEIQRTEQGDSAMYLCASSFQGSEQFFGPGTRLTVL.

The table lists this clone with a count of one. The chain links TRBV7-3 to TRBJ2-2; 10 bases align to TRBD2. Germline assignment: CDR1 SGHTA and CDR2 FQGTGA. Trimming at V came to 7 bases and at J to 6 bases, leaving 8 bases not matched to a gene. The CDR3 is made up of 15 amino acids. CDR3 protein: CASTLSGGAPGELFF. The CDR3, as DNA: TGTGCCAGCACCCTAAGCGGGGGGGCCCCCGGGGAGCTGTTTTTT. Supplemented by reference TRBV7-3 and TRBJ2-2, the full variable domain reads GAGVSQTPSNKVTEKGKYVELRCDPISGHTALYWYRQSLGQGPEFLIYFQGTGAADDSGLPNDRFFAVRPEGSVSTLKIQRTERGDSAVYLCASTLSGGAPGELFFGEGSRLTVL.

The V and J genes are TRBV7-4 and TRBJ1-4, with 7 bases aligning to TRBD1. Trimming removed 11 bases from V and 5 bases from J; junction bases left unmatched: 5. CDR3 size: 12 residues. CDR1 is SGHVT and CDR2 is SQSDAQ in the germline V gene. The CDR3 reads CAPGGRNEKLFF. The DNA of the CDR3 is TGTGCCCCAGGGGGAAGGAATGAAAAACTGTTTTTT.

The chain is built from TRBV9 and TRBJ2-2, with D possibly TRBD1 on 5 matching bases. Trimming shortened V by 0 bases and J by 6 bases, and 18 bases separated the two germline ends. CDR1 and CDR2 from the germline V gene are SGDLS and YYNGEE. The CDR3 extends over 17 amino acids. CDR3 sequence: CASSVALLGLGAGELFF. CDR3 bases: TGTGCCAGCAGCGTAGCTCTGCTGGGGCTTGGGGCCGGGGAGCTGTTTTTT.

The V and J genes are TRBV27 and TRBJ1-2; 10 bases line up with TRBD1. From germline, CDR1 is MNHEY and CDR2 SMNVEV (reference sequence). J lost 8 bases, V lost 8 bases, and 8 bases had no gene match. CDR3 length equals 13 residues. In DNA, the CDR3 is TGTGCCAGCCAACGACAGGGGGCGTTGGGCTACACCTTC. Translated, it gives CASQRQGALGYTF.

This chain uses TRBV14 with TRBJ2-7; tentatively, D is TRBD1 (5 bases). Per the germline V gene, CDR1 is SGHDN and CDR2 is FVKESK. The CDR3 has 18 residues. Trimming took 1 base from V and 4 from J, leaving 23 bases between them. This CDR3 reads CASSQGGASGSYPYEQYF. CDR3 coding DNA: TGTGCCAGCAGCCAAGGTGGGGCATCAGGCTCCTACCCTTACGAGCAGTACTTC. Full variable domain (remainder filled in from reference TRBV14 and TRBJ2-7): EAGVTQFPSHSVIEKGQTVTLRCDPISGHDNLYWYRRVMGKEIKFLLHFVKESKQDESGMPNNRFLAERTGGTYSTLKVQPAELEDSGVYFCASSQGGASGSYPYEQYFGPGTRLTVT.

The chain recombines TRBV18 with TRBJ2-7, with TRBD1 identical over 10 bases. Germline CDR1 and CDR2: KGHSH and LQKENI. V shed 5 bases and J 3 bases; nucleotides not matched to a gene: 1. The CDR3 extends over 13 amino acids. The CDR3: CASSGTGVYEQYF. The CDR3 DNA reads TGTGCCAGCTCAGGGACAGGGGTCTACGAGCAGTACTTC.

For the CDR3, the DNA is TGTGCCAGCAGCTTAGGGACAGGGCTCGACGAGCAGTACTTC. Translated, it gives CASSLGTGLDEQYF. The rearrangement links TRBV7-7 to TRBJ2-7, with TRBD1 matching over 8 bases. The CDR3 covers 14 residues. The V segment lost 1 base and the J segment 5 bases; nucleotides outside the gene matches: 4. From germline, CDR1 is SSHAT and CDR2 FNYEAQ (reference sequence).

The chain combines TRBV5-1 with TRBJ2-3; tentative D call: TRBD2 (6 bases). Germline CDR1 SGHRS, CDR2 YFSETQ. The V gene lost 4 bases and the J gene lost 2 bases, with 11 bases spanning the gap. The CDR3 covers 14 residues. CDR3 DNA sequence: TGCGCCAGCAGCCCTAGCGATCTCACAGATACGCAGTATTTT. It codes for CASSPSDLTDTQYF. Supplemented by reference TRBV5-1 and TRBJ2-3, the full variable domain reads KAGVTQTPRYLIKTRGQQVTLSCSPISGHRSVSWYQQTPGQGLQFLFEYFSETQRNKGNFPGRFSGRQFSNSRSEMNVSTLELGDSALYLCASSPSDLTDTQYFGPGTRLTVL.

The CDR3 region has the DNA TGCAGCGTTGTGGCAGGGGGCTTGACTGAAGCTTTCTTT. Translation: CSVVAGGLTEAFF. V gene TRBV29-1 combines with J gene TRBJ1-1; 8 bases are a match to TRBD1. Per the germline V gene, CDR1 is SQVTM and CDR2 is ANQGSEA. V dropped 4 bases and J dropped 5; count of bases not matched to a gene: 6. CDR3 length: 13 residues.

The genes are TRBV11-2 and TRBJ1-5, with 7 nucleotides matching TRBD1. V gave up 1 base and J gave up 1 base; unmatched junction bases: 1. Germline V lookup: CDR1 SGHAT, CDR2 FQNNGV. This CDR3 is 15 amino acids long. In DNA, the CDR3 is TGTGCCAGCAGCTTAGCAGGGGGGAGCAATCAGCCCCAGCATTTT. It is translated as CASSLAGGSNQPQHF.

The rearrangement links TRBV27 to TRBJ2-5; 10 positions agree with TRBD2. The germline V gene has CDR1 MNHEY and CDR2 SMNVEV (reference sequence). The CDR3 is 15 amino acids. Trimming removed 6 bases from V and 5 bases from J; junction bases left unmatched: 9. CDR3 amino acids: CASSLGTSVAETQYF. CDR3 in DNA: TGTGCCAGCAGCCTAGGGACTAGCGTCGCGGAGACCCAGTACTTC.

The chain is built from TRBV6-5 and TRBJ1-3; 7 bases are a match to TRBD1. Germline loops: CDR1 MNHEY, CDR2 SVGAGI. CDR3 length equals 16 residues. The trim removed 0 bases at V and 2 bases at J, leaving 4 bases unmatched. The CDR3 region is CASSYSSGGTGNTIYF. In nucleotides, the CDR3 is TGTGCCAGCAGTTACTCCTCAGGGGGAACTGGAAACACCATATATTTT.

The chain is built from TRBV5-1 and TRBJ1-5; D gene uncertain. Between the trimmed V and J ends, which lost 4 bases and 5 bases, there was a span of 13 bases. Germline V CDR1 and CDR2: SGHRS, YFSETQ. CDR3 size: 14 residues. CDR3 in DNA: TGCGCCAGCAGCCAGAGTGAGGGTGATCAGCCCCAGCATTTT. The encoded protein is CASSQSEGDQPQHF.

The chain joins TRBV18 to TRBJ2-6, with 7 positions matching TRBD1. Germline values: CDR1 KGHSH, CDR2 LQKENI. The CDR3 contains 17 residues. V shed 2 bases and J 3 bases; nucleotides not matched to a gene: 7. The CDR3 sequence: CASSPVTTGLGANVLTF. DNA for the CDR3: TGTGCCAGCTCACCAGTTACGACAGGGCTTGGGGCCAACGTCCTGACTTTC.

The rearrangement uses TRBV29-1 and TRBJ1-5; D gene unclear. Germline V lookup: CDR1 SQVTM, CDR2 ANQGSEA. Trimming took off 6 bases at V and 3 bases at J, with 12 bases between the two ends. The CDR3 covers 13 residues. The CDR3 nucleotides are TGCAGCGTCCTAGACCGAGACAATCAGCCCCAGCATTTT. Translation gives CSVLDRDNQPQHF.

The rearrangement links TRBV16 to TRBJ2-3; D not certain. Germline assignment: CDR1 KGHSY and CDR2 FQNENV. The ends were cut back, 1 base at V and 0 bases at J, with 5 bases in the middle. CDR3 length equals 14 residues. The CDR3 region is CASSQLRSTDTQYF. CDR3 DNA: TGTGCCAGCAGCCAATTGCGGAGCACAGATACGCAGTATTTT.

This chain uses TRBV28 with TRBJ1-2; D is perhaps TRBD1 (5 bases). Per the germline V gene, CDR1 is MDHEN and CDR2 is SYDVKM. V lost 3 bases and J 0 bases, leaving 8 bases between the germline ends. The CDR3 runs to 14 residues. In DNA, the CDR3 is TGTGCCAGCAGTTTGGGGACTACTAACTATGGCTACACCTTC. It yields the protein CASSLGTTNYGYTF.

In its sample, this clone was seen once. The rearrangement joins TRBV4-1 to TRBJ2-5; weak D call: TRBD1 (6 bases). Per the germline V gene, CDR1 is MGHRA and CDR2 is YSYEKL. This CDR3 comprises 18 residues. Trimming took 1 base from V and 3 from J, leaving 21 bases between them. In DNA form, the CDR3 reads TGCGCCAGCAGCCAAGTAGGGGGTTTCGGGGTAACAAAAGAGACCCAGTACTTC. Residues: CASSQVGGFGVTKETQYF.

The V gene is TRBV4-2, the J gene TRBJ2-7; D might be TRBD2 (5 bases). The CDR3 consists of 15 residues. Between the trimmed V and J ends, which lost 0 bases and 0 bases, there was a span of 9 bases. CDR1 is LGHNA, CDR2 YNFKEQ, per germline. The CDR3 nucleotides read TGTGCCAGCAGCCAAGATAGGAGGTCCTCCTACGAGCAGTACTTC. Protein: CASSQDRRSSYEQYF.

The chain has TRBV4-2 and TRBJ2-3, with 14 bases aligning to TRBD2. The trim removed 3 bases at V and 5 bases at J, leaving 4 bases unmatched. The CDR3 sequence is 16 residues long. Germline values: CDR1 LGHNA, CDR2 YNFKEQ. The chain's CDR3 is CASSQSTSGRGDTQYF. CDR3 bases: TGTGCCAGCAGCCAGTCGACTAGCGGGAGGGGAGATACGCAGTATTTT.

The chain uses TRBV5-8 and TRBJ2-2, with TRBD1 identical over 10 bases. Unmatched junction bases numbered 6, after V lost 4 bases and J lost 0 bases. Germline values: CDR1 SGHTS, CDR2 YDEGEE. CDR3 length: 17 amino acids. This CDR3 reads CASSIDRGLPNTGELFF. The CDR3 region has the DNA TGTGCCAGCAGCATCGACAGGGGGCTTCCGAACACCGGGGAGCTGTTTTTT.

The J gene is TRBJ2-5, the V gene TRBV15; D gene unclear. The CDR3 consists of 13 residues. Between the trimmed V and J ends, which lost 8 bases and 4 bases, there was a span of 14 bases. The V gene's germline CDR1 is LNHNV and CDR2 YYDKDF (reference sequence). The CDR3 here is CATLSGAGETQYF. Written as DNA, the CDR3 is TGTGCCACCTTGAGTGGCGCAGGAGAGACCCAGTACTTC.

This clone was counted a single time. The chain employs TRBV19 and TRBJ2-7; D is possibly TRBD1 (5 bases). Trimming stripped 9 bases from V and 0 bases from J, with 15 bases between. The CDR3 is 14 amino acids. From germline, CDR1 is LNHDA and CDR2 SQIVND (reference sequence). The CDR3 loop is CASRRQTSSYEQYF. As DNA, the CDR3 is TGTGCCAGCCGGAGACAGACAAGCTCCTACGAGCAGTACTTC.